The clone carrying this T cell receptor beta chain was seen just once. Its specificity is unknown. TCRdb re-called the reads through MiXCR, storing one row per CDR3 protein. The sample lists 700,000 to 950,000 distinct CDR3 sequences, less than 35% occurring once. These data are taken from a study of T cell repertoires in cytomegalovirus infection. Study-level results: Based on cumulative public TCR beta family frequency, carriers of CMV plus the relevant HLA were identified.

Per the germline V gene, CDR1 is MNHEY and CDR2 is SMNVEV (reference sequence). With 4 bases clipped from V and 1 base from J, the junction kept 6 bases outside the gene matches. The CDR3 is 15 amino acids. The receptor comes from a human donor in good health (CMV status not recorded). Some clones in this sample may be carry-over from other donors' samples. The sample in question was cultured CD8+ T cells from PBMCs, obtained from culture after CMV antigen stimulation. V usage is TRBV27 and J usage is TRBJ2-5, with 7 bases identical to TRBD1. The CDR3 sequence is CASSWAGGTQETQYF. The CDR3 DNA follows: TGTGCCAGCAGTTGGGCAGGGGGTACCCAAGAGACCCAGTACTTC.